The source of this T cell receptor beta chain is a study of post-analysis software for immune sequencing data. About the research overall: Several disease courses (relapsing-remitting, secondary progressive and progressive-relapsing) of multiple sclerosis were included. Study results and caveats: Controls had significantly higher normalized Chao1 diversity than multiple sclerosis patients. Patients carried roughly 5 TRBV segments more frequently than controls did, and TRBV5-6, TRBV5-1 and TRBV20-1 were among them. Samples from one preparation batch, clustered by F measure, grouped strongly together.

Turning to this clonotype: Its antigen remains unidentified.

CDR3 size: 16 residues. Germline V CDR1 and CDR2: SGHRS, YFSETQ. V gave up 3 bases and J gave up 1 base, with 14 bases separating them. Tagging with unique molecular identifiers was a feature of the TCR beta cDNA libraries. When about 1 to 11 million T cells were used, they gave approximately 530,000 cDNA molecules. TCRdb processed the PCR reads anew with MiXCR; each CDR3 protein has one entry. The sample lists a few hundred thousand distinct CDR3 sequences, 30% to 40% occurring once. The V gene is TRBV5-1, the J gene TRBJ1-5; a weak D match, TRBD1 (6 bases). The sample taken for sequencing was blood. The source of this sequence is a girl aged 2 to 10 with multiple sclerosis. The CDR3 spells CASSYGTPESNQPQHF. CDR3 sequence (DNA): TGCGCCAGCAGCTACGGGACACCCGAAAGCAATCAGCCCCAGCATTTT.